Shown below are 16 T cell receptor beta chains from a single sample sequenced in a study of blood T cells in healthy people across ages. Combining a sample-barcoded 5' primer with a J-beta primer mix, a second PCR ran for roughly 7 to 11 cycles. TCRdb independently ran MiXCR on the 5' RACE reads; one entry per CDR3 protein. The table records approximately 2,000,000 distinct CDR3 sequences, roughly two fifths of them present only once. Sequencing was done on a sample of blood. Receptors were obtained from a human donor in good health.

The V gene is TRBV19, the J gene TRBJ1-2, with 7 bases that match TRBD1. The germline V gene encodes CDR1 LNHDA and CDR2 SQIVND (reference sequence). J gave up 0 bases and V 5 bases, and 9 bases lay outside the gene matches. CDR3 size: 16 residues. CDR3 sequence reads: CASSWGRDRTNYGYTF. As DNA, the CDR3 is TGTGCCAGTAGTTGGGGCCGGGACAGAACTAACTATGGCTACACCTTC.

The chain couples TRBV7-9 to TRBJ1-4; D is unclear. Germline CDR1 reads SEHNR; CDR2 reads FQNEAQ (reference sequence). Trimming cost V 7 bases and J 4 bases, with 10 bases left between them. CDR3 length equals 13 residues. The CDR3 DNA is TGTGCCAGCATTAGGGAGAGTAATGAAAAACTGTTTTTT. It codes for CASIRESNEKLFF.

The chain links TRBV7-2 to TRBJ2-7; D is undetermined. The J call may be in error: the DNA end matches TRBJ2-5 better. The CDR3 sequence is 13 residues long. Germline V lookup: CDR1 SGHTA, CDR2 FQGNSA. In DNA, the CDR3 is TGTGCCAGCAGCTTCACGATTCAAGAGACCCAGTACTTC. This sequence encodes CASSFTIQETQYF.

The V and J genes are TRBV12-3 or TRBV12-4 and TRBJ1-6; TRBD1 matches 12 bases. CDR3 length equals 18 residues. V was clipped by 0 bases and J by 10 bases; unmatched bases: 10. The CDR3 spells CASSLAPGQGATGSPLHF. The CDR3, as DNA: TGTGCCAGCAGTTTAGCGCCGGGACAGGGGGCTACTGGGTCACCCCTCCACTTT.

The gene calls are TRBV5-5 and TRBJ1-5; possible D gene TRBD1, 5 bases. Trimming removed 2 bases at V and 3 bases at J, with 9 bases between. This CDR3 contains 14 residues. Germline CDR1 and CDR2: SGHKS and YYEKEE (reference sequence). CDR3 coding DNA: TGTGCCAGCAGCTTCAGGGTAATCAATCAGCCCCAGCATTTT. Translating gives CASSFRVINQPQHF.

The V gene is TRBV30, the J gene TRBJ2-7, with D possibly being TRBD1 (5 bases). CDR3 length: 13 amino acids. CDR1 and CDR2 from the germline V gene are GTSNPN and SVGIG (reference sequence). V lost 0 bases and J 3 bases, leaving 9 bases between the germline ends. The DNA for the CDR3 is TGTGCCTGGAGTGTAGACAGAGTCTACGAGCAGTACTTC. As protein: CAWSVDRVYEQYF.

The table lists this clonotype with a count of one. The rearrangement links TRBV29-1 to TRBJ2-3, with TRBD1 matching 9 bases. Germline values: CDR1 SQVTM, CDR2 ANQGSEA. J was trimmed by 2 bases and V by 4 bases; bases with no gene match: 4. The CDR3 has 14 amino acids. The CDR3 DNA reads TGCAGCGTTGCGGGACAGGGAACCACAGATACGCAGTATTTT. Protein product: CSVAGQGTTDTQYF.

Worth noting for this clonotype: A junction end diverges from the germline sequence, so it may reflect a read error. The genes are TRBV4-2 and TRBJ2-3; 12 positions agree with TRBD1. Germline V gene lookup returns CDR1 LGHNA and CDR2 YNFKEQ. The CDR3 consists of 17 residues. CDR3 protein: CASSQEVGTGGTDMQYF. CDR3 nucleotides: TGTGCCAGCAGCCAAGAGGTTGGGACAGGGGGCACAGATATGCAGTATTTT.

This sequence joins TRBV29-1 and TRBJ2-7; no clear D gene. The V gene's germline CDR1 is SQVTM and CDR2 ANQGSEA. Trimming took off 4 bases at V and 3 bases at J, with 13 bases between the two ends. The CDR3 covers 13 residues. Here the CDR3 DNA reads TGCAGCGTTGGAGGCCAGATGATCTACGAGCAGTACTTC. Protein sequence: CSVGGQMIYEQYF.

This clonotype was detected once. The chain has TRBV7-9 and TRBJ2-3; 9 positions agree with TRBD2. The germline V gene encodes CDR1 SEHNR and CDR2 FQNEAQ (reference sequence). V gave up 5 bases and J gave up 4 bases; unmatched junction bases: 10. The CDR3 spans 16 residues. The CDR3 sequence is CASSQGSGGTPDTQYF. As DNA, the CDR3 is TGTGCCAGCAGCCAGGGAAGCGGGGGGACCCCAGATACGCAGTATTTT.

The chain has TRBV4-3 and TRBJ1-2, with a possible D match to TRBD1 (5 bases). Germline assignment: CDR1 LGHNA and CDR2 YSLEER. CDR3 length: 14 amino acids. Trimming cost V 0 bases and J 8 bases, with 13 bases left between them. The CDR3 protein is CASSQDLGAGGYTF. The DNA for the CDR3 is TGCGCCAGCAGCCAAGATCTCGGGGCAGGGGGCTACACCTTC.

J is TRBJ2-3 and V is TRBV20-1, with 7 positions matching TRBD2. CDR3 length equals 16 residues. Germline values: CDR1 DFQATT, CDR2 SNEGSKA (reference sequence). J was trimmed by 4 bases and V by 5 bases; bases with no gene match: 15. Here the CDR3 DNA reads TGCAGTGCTCCTCCAACGTCGGGGGGAATCGCAGATACGCAGTATTTT. Amino acid sequence: CSAPPTSGGIADTQYF.

This chain joins TRBV7-2 and TRBJ2-2; D is undetermined. Germline V gene data show CDR1 as SGHTA and CDR2 as FQGNSA. Trimming pared 3 bases from V and 4 bases from J, leaving 9 bases between. The CDR3 contains 14 residues. The CDR3, as DNA: TGTGCCAGCAGCTTCTTAGTAGGCACCGGGGAGCTGTTTTTT. This codes for CASSFLVGTGELFF.

V gene TRBV10-3 combines with J gene TRBJ2-1; 8 positions match TRBD1. CDR3 length: 15 amino acids. Germline V gene sequence: CDR1 ENHRY, CDR2 SYGVKD. Trimming removed 4 bases from V and 5 bases from J; junction bases left unmatched: 7. For the CDR3, the DNA is TGTGCCATCAGTGCCCCCGGGACAGGAAACAATGAGCAGTTCTTC. Translating it yields CAISAPGTGNNEQFF.

The chain uses TRBV12-3 or TRBV12-4 and TRBJ1-1, with D unclear. The CDR3 contains 13 residues. The ends were cut back, 3 bases at V and 5 bases at J, with 10 bases in the middle. CDR3 amino acids: CASSFALSTEAFF. The CDR3, as DNA: TGTGCCAGCAGTTTCGCGTTAAGTACTGAAGCTTTCTTT.

This chain links TRBV2 with TRBJ2-4, with D possibly being TRBD1 (5 bases). Germline V gives CDR1 SNHLY, CDR2 FYNNEI. V was clipped by 0 bases and J by 5 bases, with 11 bases between them. The CDR3 covers 15 residues. As DNA, the CDR3 is TGTGCCAGCAGTGAAGCGCTTGGGGCGCAAAACATTCAGTACTTC. Amino acids: CASSEALGAQNIQYF.